This T cell receptor beta chain was documented in a study of radiotherapy plus CTLA-4 blockade in lung cancer. Overall study context: Objective response was observed in 18% of patients, and disease control in 31%.

With respect to this clone: Its cognate antigen is unknown.

Findings and limits, study-wide: Early blood T cell clone dynamics, with interferon-beta, were reported to best predict response. There was expansion of tumor-derived TCR clones in blood after radiotherapy plus ipilimumab.

Generated by immunoSEQ multiplex PCR, the TCRdb table keeps only in-frame clones and is missing some. The top ten hold approximately 2.5% of the sample, which has 85,000 to 130,000 clones, around 85% seen once. Participants had chemo-refractory metastatic non-small-cell lung cancer and were treated with focal radiation plus ipilimumab CTLA-4 blockade. This CDR3 comprises 13 residues. Germline V lookup: CDR1 GTSNPN, CDR2 SVGIG (reference sequence). With 5 bases clipped from V and 4 bases from J, the junction kept 7 bases outside the gene matches. The clonotype originates from a human donor with non-small cell lung cancer that progressed on radiotherapy plus ipilimumab. Some clones in this sample may be carry-over from other donors' samples. Source: peripheral blood, taken from a patient treated with radiotherapy plus ipilimumab. V gene TRBV30 combines with J gene TRBJ1-1; 7 bases agree with TRBD1. The CDR3: CAWDRVVGTEAFF. The CDR3 DNA sequence: TGTGCCTGGGACAGGGTCGTGGGCACTGAAGCTTTCTTT.